This TCR beta chain emerged from a study of a mutant IDH1 vaccine in newly diagnosed glioma. Study-level background: Treated patients, averaging about 40 years, were about 60% male and around 40% female. Radiotherapy, temozolomide, or both had been given previously, and both were given to most.

Comment on this clone: Its antigen is unknown.

Whole-study findings and limits: Vaccine-induced immune responses were detected in roughly 93% of patients.

Clones were read by immunoSEQ multiplex PCR, and TCRdb kept only the in-frame ones, dropping some. Of 70,000 to 100,000 clones in the sample, roughly 80% were seen once. Time point: baseline, week 1 (first vaccination visit). As to treatment: pre-vaccination baseline after standard-of-care therapy. This CDR3 spans 16 amino acids. Trimming took off 5 bases at V and 4 bases at J, with 20 bases between the two ends. CDR1 SGHTA and CDR2 FQGNSA come from the germline V gene. The V call is TRBV7-2, the J call TRBJ1-2; no definite D call. The starting material was PBMCs, obtained from a glioma patient treated with radiotherapy, temozolomide or both. The sequence derives from a man between 40 and 49 years old with glioma. Some clones in this sample may be carry-over from other donors' samples. The chain's CDR3 is CASSPPSGTYLYGYTF. The CDR3 DNA sequence: TGTGCCAGCAGCCCTCCATCAGGAACCTACCTCTATGGCTACACCTTC. Supplemented by reference TRBV7-2 and TRBJ1-2, the full variable domain reads GAGVSQSPSNKVTEKGKDVELRCDPISGHTALYWYRQSLGQGLEFLIYFQGNSAPDKSGLPSDRFSAERTGGSVSTLTIQRTQQEDSAVYLCASSPPSGTYLYGYTFGSGTRLTVV.